The clone carrying this TCR beta chain was observed a few times. With random hexamers, reverse transcription was performed on 0.5 to 1 ug of RNA. Using its own MiXCR run on the immunoSEQ multiplex PCR reads, TCRdb lists one record per CDR3 protein. The profile shows 400,000 to 550,000 distinct CDR3 sequences, roughly 85% of them singletons. This entry is derived from a study of CD8 T cells in Susac syndrome. Germline CDR1 is MNHNY and CDR2 is SVGAGI (reference sequence). Trimming took off 5 bases at V and 0 bases at J, with 10 bases between the two ends. The CDR3 sequence is 14 residues long. The sequence derives from a human donor with multiple sclerosis. The sample was CD8+ T cells from PBMCs. The chain couples TRBV6-6 to TRBJ1-1; D possibly corresponds to TRBD1 (5 bases). The CDR3: CASSGGLVNTEAFF. CDR3 in DNA: TGTGCCAGCAGTGGGGGACTGGTGAACACTGAAGCTTTCTTT.